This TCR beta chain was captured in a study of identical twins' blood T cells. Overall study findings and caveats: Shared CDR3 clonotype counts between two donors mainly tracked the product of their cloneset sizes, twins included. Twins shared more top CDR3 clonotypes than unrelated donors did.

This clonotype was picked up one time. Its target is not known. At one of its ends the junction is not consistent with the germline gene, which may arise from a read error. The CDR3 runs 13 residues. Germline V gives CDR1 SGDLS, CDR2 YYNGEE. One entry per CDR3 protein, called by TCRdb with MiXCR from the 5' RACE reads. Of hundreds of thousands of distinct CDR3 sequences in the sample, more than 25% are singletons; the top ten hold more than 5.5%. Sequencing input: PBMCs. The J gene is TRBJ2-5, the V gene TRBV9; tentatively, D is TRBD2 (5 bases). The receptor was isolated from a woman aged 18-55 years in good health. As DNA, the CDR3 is TGTGTCAGCAGCGGCAGAAACCAAGAGACCCAGTACTTC. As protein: CVSSGRNQETQYF.